These 8 T cell receptor beta chains share one sample of origin, sequenced in a study of T cell responses to AZD1222 COVID-19 vaccine. Data came from immunoSEQ multiplex PCR; TCRdb stores just in-frame clones and leaves some out. The sample includes approximately 31,000 clones, roughly 88% seen only once; the top ten take approximately 14%. The sample here was peripheral blood, taken 28 days after the second AZD1222 dose. These TCRs come from an adult who received the AZD1222 COVID-19 vaccine.

The chain employs TRBV6-2 or TRBV6-3 and TRBJ2-5; either TRBD1 or TRBD2 may fit D (5 bases each). This CDR3 has 19 amino acids. Trimming shortened V by 2 bases and J by 5 bases, and 27 bases separated the two germline ends. CDR1 is MNHEY, CDR2 SVGEGT, per germline. The CDR3 loop is CASSYPLTELGPKGETQYF. As DNA, the CDR3 is TGTGCCAGCAGTTACCCTTTGACTGAGCTGGGACCCAAAGGGGAGACCCAGTACTTC.

V usage is TRBV9 and J usage is TRBJ1-3; a weak D match, TRBD1 (5 bases). Trimming took off 4 bases at V and 0 bases at J, with 17 bases between the two ends. CDR1 and CDR2 (germline): SGDLS, YYNGEE. The CDR3 has 17 residues. CDR3 bases: TGTGCCAGCAGCAAGGGGATAGATATTTACTCTGGAAACACCATATATTTT. It is translated as CASSKGIDIYSGNTIYF.

This clone has just one count. This rearrangement joins TRBV10-3 to TRBJ2-1; a possible D gene is TRBD1 (6 bases). The CDR3 contains 16 residues. Germline V CDR1 and CDR2: ENHRY, SYGVKD. Trimming left V 5 bases short and J 0 bases short, with 14 bases between. The CDR3 protein is CAISPGQPHSYNEQFF. CDR3 coding DNA: TGTGCCATCAGTCCAGGACAGCCACACTCCTACAATGAGCAGTTCTTC.

The chain is built from TRBV19 and TRBJ2-7; maybe TRBD2 (5 bases). Deletions cut 7 bases from V and 7 bases from J, with 17 bases between. The CDR3 has 13 residues. Looked up from germline, CDR1 is LNHDA and CDR2 is SQIVND (reference sequence). The CDR3 nucleotides read TGTGCCAGTACTAGCCCAGGACTGCTAGAGCAGTACTTC. This sequence encodes CASTSPGLLEQYF.

The CDR3 reads CASSVESGIGYTF. CDR3 nucleotide sequence: TGTGCCAGCAGCGTAGAGTCGGGGATTGGCTACACCTTC. This chain joins TRBV9 and TRBJ1-2; no clear D gene. The germline gives CDR1 SGDLS, CDR2 YYNGEE. The CDR3 is made up of 13 amino acids. The V end was cut by 0 bases, the J end by 7 bases, with 10 bases between.

The chain links TRBV7-2 to TRBJ1-2; 8 nucleotides agree with TRBD1. CDR1 is SGHTA, CDR2 FQGNSA, per germline. The V segment lost 5 bases and the J segment 8 bases; nucleotides outside the gene matches: 16. The CDR3 is 16 residues long. The CDR3 nucleotides read TGTGCCAGCAGCCCCTACGAAGGTTCAGGGGGCGAGGGCTACACCTTC. It specifies CASSPYEGSGGEGYTF.

The V gene is TRBV7-2, the J gene TRBJ1-2; D is perhaps TRBD1 (6 bases). Trimming took off 5 bases at V and 4 bases at J, with 17 bases between the two ends. The CDR3 totals 15 residues. Germline V gives CDR1 SGHTA, CDR2 FQGNSA. CDR3 DNA: TGTGCCAGCAGCCCCACAACAGGGCCGGGCTATGGCTACACCTTC. Protein sequence: CASSPTTGPGYGYTF. Looking up the rest from reference TRBV7-2 and TRBJ1-2 gives the full variable domain: GAGVSQSPSNKVTEKGKDVELRCDPISGHTALYWYRQSLGQGLEFLIYFQGNSAPDKSGLPSDRFSAERTGGSVSTLTIQRTQQEDSAVYLCASSPTTGPGYGYTFGSGTRLTVV.

The chain couples TRBV19 to TRBJ1-5; 11 bases align to TRBD1. CDR3 size: 17 residues. Germline V CDR1 and CDR2: LNHDA, SQIVND (reference sequence). The trim removed 3 bases at V and 4 bases at J, leaving 8 bases unmatched. CDR3 in amino acids: CASSMRGTGGRNQPQHF. For the CDR3, the DNA is TGTGCCAGTAGTATGCGAGGGACAGGGGGACGGAATCAGCCCCAGCATTTT.